Reported below is one TCR beta chain. The data stem from a study of shared clonotypes between healthy human individuals. Study at large: Donors had three CD4 naive, three CD4 memory, two CD8 naive and one CD8 memory plate apiece.

Naive CD8 isolation took CD45RO-negative cells positively selected for CCR7 and excluded terminally differentiated effector memory CD45RA+ cells. Germline CDR1 reads MNHEY; CDR2 reads SMNVEV (reference sequence). The CDR3 consists of 15 residues. Germline trimming cut 0 bases from V and 4 bases from J; bases unmatched to any gene: 4. Assay: immunoSEQ multiplex PCR; the TCRdb copy retains only in-frame clones and omits some. Of fewer than 850,000 clones listed, approximately 96% are singletons. The sequenced material came from naive CD8+ T cells sorted from blood. V usage is TRBV27 and J usage is TRBJ2-7; 9 bases are a match to TRBD2. The sequence was collected from a man aged 25-45 years in good health. The CDR3 DNA reads TGTGCCAGCAGTTTATCGAGTGGACTAGCGTACGAGCAGTACTTC. Its protein is CASSLSSGLAYEQYF.